The T cell receptor (beta chain) described here comes from a study of breast tumors, draining lymph nodes, adjacent tissues. TCRdb independently ran MiXCR on the multiplex PCR reads; one entry per CDR3 protein. The sample has 14,000 to 15,000 distinct CDR3 sequences; roughly 50% are singletons. Trimming left V 6 bases short and J 1 base short, with 13 bases between. CDR1 SGHAT and CDR2 FQNNGV come from the germline V gene. The CDR3 extends over 14 amino acids. Sample: tumor-adjacent breast tissue. The sequence came from a female donor with breast cancer. Some clones in this sample may be carry-over from other donors' samples. The J gene is TRBJ2-7, the V gene TRBV11-2; no reliable D call. The CDR3: CASRAYGSSYEQYF. In DNA form, the CDR3 reads TGTGCCAGCAGAGCTTACGGGTCTTCCTACGAGCAGTACTTC.